The sequence of this T cell receptor beta chain was determined in a study of beta chain features in type 1 diabetes. Findings and limits, study-wide: Type 1 diabetes patients showed a moderate but significant shortening of TCRB CDR3s in all four CD4+ subsets.

All of the isolated RNA was reverse transcribed, so expressed TCRB transcripts were sequenced. Profiled with immunoSEQ multiplex PCR; TCRdb holds only in-frame clones, not every one. This sample yields about 150,000 clones, of which about 10% are seen a single time; under 1.5% belongs to the top ten. Naive, central memory, regulatory and stem cell-like memory cells within the CD4+ compartment were sorted using CD45RO/CCR7/CD25/CD127/CD95/CD27. A word on this clone: Its antigen is currently unknown.

With 4 bases clipped from V and 3 bases from J, the junction kept 4 bases outside the gene matches. This CDR3 contains 14 residues. CDR1 is SGHNT and CDR2 is YYREEE in the germline V gene (reference sequence). This rearrangement joins TRBV5-4 to TRBJ1-2; 9 nucleotides agree with TRBD1. The source of this sequence is a man aged 18 to 30 in good health. The sample taken for sequencing was naive CD4+ T cells from blood. The CDR3 region is CASSARDRDYGYTF. CDR3 DNA sequence: TGTGCCAGCAGCGCCCGGGACAGGGACTATGGCTACACCTTC.